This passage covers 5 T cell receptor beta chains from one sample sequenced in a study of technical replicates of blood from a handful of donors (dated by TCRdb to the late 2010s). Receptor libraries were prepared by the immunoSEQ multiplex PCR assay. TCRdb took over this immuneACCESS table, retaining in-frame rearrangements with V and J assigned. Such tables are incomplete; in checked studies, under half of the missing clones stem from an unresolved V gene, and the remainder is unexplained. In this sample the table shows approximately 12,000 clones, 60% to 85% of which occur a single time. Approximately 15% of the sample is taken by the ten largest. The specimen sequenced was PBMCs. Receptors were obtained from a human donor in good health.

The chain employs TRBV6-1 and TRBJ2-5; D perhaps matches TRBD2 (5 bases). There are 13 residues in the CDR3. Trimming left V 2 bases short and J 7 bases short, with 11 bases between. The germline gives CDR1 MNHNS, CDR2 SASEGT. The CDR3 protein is CASSESEGSTQYF. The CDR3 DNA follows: TGTGCCAGCAGTGAAAGCGAGGGTTCGACCCAGTACTTC.

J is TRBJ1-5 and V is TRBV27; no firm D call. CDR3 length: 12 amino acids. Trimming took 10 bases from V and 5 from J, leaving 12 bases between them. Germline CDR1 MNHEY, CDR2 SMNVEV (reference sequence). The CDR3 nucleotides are TGTGCCATAGGGAGGCAGTATCAGCCCCAGCATTTT. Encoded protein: CAIGRQYQPQHF.

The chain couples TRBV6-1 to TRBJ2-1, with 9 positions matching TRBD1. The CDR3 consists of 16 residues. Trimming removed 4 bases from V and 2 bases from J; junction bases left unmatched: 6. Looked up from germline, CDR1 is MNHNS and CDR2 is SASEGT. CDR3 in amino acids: CASSALGQGPYNEQFF. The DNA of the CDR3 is TGTGCCAGCAGTGCCCTGGGACAGGGACCCTACAATGAGCAGTTCTTC.

The CDR3 is CASSPDRGRLAGVLRAYEQYF. The CDR3 DNA is TGTGCCAGCAGCCCGGACAGGGGGCGACTAGCGGGAGTGCTACGGGCTTACGAGCAGTACTTC. V usage is TRBV27 and J usage is TRBJ2-7; D is perhaps TRBD2 (12 bases). Trimming stripped 6 bases from V and 4 bases from J, with 37 bases between. Germline CDR1 and CDR2: MNHEY and SMNVEV (reference sequence). The CDR3 contains 21 residues.

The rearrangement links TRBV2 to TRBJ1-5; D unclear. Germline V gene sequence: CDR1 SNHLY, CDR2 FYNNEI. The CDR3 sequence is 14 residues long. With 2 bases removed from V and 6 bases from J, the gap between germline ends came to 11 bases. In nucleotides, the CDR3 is TGTGCCAGCAGTGAACAACATGGTGGTCAGCCCCAGCATTTT. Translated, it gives CASSEQHGGQPQHF.